The present entry profiles one T cell receptor beta chain with its context. Its antigen is unknown. This specimen comes from a study of T-cell reconstitution after alpha-beta-depleted transplantation in children. Study conclusions and caveats: From newly produced T cells came most of the T-cell counts and diversity one year after transplant. Several patients had high TCRbeta diversity at day 60; it came from surviving recipient T cells and thymic progenitors. Reportedly, roughly two months post-transplant, alpha-beta T cells arose from several hundred expanded graft clones.

The CDR3 consists of 14 residues. The V end lost 4 bases, the J end lost 3 bases, and 10 bases lay between the germline ends. CDR1 and CDR2 from the germline V gene are LGHDT and YNNKEL (reference sequence). Unique molecular identifiers tagged the TCRbeta library. TCRdb redid the calling of the PCR reads with MiXCR, one entry per CDR3 protein. The profile shows 450,000 to 700,000 distinct CDR3 sequences, 25% to 30% of them singletons. The rearrangement uses TRBV3-1 and TRBJ2-4; D gene ambiguous. Sequencing used PBMCs, obtained before TCRalphabeta/CD19-depleted stem cell transplant. The TCR comes from a boy less than two years old with Wiskott-Aldrich syndrome, due to receive a stem cell transplant. Here the CDR3 DNA reads TGTGCCAGCAGCCCAGTGTTGGGCAAAAACATTCAGTACTTC. It encodes CASSPVLGKNIQYF.